This T cell receptor beta chain was profiled in a study of cytomegalovirus exposure and HLA in healthy donors. Amplification used 60 Vbeta primers and 13 Jbeta primers. The protocol was immunoSEQ multiplex PCR, while the TCRdb copy is restricted to in-frame clones and leaves out a portion. The top ten hold roughly 4% of the sample, which has just over 95,000 clones, less than 80% seen once. Study-wide points: Later work showed greater clonal expansion in HLA-associated TCR beta chains than in equally common others. In a later analysis, common viral pathogens appeared linked to several of the most significant clusters.

Regarding this clone: The antigen remains unidentified.

The germline CDR1 and CDR2 sequences are SGHDT and YYEEEE. V was clipped by 4 bases and J by 3 bases, with 10 bases between them. CDR3 length: 13 amino acids. The receptor comes from a woman between 40 and 55 years old in good health and CMV-seropositive. The specimen sequenced was PBMCs. The chain recombines TRBV5-6 with TRBJ1-2, with D unclear. Written as DNA, the CDR3 is TGTGCCAGCAGCATCGCGGTTGACTATGGCTACACCTTC. This sequence encodes CASSIAVDYGYTF. The full variable domain, in which reference TRBV5-6 and TRBJ1-2 provide the parts outside the CDR3, is DAGVTQSPTHLIKTRGQQVTLRCSPKSGHDTVSWYQQALGQGPQFIFQYYEEEERQRGNFPDRFSGHQFPNYSSELNVNALLLGDSALYLCASSIAVDYGYTFGSGTRLTVV.